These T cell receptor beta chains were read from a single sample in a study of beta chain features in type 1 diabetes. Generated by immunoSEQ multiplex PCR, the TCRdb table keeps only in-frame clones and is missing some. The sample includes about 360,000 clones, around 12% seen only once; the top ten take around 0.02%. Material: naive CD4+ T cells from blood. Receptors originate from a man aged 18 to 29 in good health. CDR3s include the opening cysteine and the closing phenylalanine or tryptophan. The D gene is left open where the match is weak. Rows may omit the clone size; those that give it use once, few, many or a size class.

TGTGCCTGGAGTCTCCTAGCTGGGACTAGCCTCACAGATACGCAGTATTTT,CAWSLLAGTSLTDTQYF,TRBV30,TRBD2,-,TRBJ2-3
TGTGCCAGTCGAACCCAGGGGGATGGCACTGAAGCTTTCTTT,CASRTQGDGTEAFF,TRBV19,TRBD1,-,TRBJ1-1
TGTGCCAGCAGTCCGAGGACAGCTCAAGCTTTCTTT,CASSPRTAQAFF,TRBV28,-,many,TRBJ1-1
TGTGCCAGCAGCTATGGACCTTACCGGGGCACTGAAGCTTTCTTT,CASSYGPYRGTEAFF,TRBV7-6,-,-,TRBJ1-1
TGTGCCAGCAGTGAAACGAGGGGAGGAAGGAACGAGCAGTACTTC,CASSETRGGRNEQYF,TRBV25-1,-,-,TRBJ2-7
TGCGCCAGCAGCTTGAGGACAGGGGGTAAAAACATTCAGTACTTC,CASSLRTGGKNIQYF,TRBV5-1,TRBD1,few,TRBJ2-4
TGTGCCAGCAGCGATGGGCCGGGGACTAGCGGGATTCGGTGGCATGAGCAGTTCTTC,CASSDGPGTSGIRWHEQFF,TRBV28,TRBD2,-,TRBJ2-1
TGTGCCATCAGTGTGACTAGCGGGGTCTCCTACAATGAGCAGTTCTTC,CAISVTSGVSYNEQFF,TRBV10-3,TRBD2,few,TRBJ2-1
TGTGCCAGCAGCTTTGGAGGGGCACAAGAGACCCAGTACTTC,CASSFGGAQETQYF,TRBV7-2,-,-,TRBJ2-5
TGTGCCTGGAGTCCCACCTGGACAGGGGCTGAAGCTTTCTTT,CAWSPTWTGAEAFF,TRBV30,TRBD1,few,TRBJ1-1
TGTGCCAGCAGACCACCCGGGGGCTCCTACGAGCAGTACTTC,CASRPPGGSYEQYF,TRBV28,-,-,TRBJ2-7
TGTGCCAGCAAACCCCCTGGCAGGGGCCCAGATACGCAGTATTTT,CASKPPGRGPDTQYF,TRBV7-3,-,few,TRBJ2-3
TGTGCCAGCAGTTTGGGGGGGGCTTCCTCCTACGAGCAGTACTTC,CASSLGGASSYEQYF,TRBV28,-,-,TRBJ2-7
TGTGCCAGCAGCTTATGGACACTTAGCTCCTATAATTCACCCCTCCACTTT,CASSLWTLSSYNSPLHF,TRBV11-2,-,few,TRBJ1-6
TGTGCCAGCAGCGCAGACAGGAGCTCCTACGAGCAGTACTTC,CASSADRSSYEQYF,TRBV27,-,-,TRBJ2-7
TGTGCCTGGAGTTCGACAGGGAATTCACCCCTCCACTTT,CAWSSTGNSPLHF,TRBV30,TRBD1,-,TRBJ1-6
TGTGCCAGCTCACTTAACAGGGCGAGGGGCACTGAAGCTTTCTTT,CASSLNRARGTEAFF,TRBV18,-,few,TRBJ1-1
TGTGCCAGCAGCCTGGGACACGGCGAGCAGTACTTC,CASSLGHGEQYF,TRBV7-3,-,few,TRBJ2-7
TGCGCCAGCAGCTCGCCAGGGTTCTCCTACGAGCAGTACTTC,CASSSPGFSYEQYF,TRBV5-1,-,-,TRBJ2-7
TGCGCCAGCAGCTGGGCCGAGCGGAATAATTCACCCCTCCACTTT,CASSWAERNNSPLHF,TRBV5-1,-,few,TRBJ1-6
TGTGCCAGCAGCTTACAACAGAACACTGAAGCTTTCTTT,CASSLQQNTEAFF,TRBV7-3,-,few,TRBJ1-1
TGTGCCAGTGCCCCTGACTGGGATACGCAGTATTTT,CASAPDWDTQYF,TRBV28,-,few,TRBJ2-3
TGTGCCAGCAGCTTATCAGGGCGAAGCAATCAGCCCCAGCATTTT,CASSLSGRSNQPQHF,TRBV7-9,-,-,TRBJ1-5
TGCAGCGTCCGGGATAGCAATCAGCCCCAGCATTTT,CSVRDSNQPQHF,TRBV29-1,-,-,TRBJ1-5
TGTGCCAGCAGCTCCGGGACTAGCTCCTACGAGCAGTACTTC,CASSSGTSSYEQYF,TRBV5-4,TRBD2,-,TRBJ2-7
TGTGCCAGCACCCTAGGGGGGGAGCTCAATCAGCCCCAGCATTTT,CASTLGGELNQPQHF,TRBV7-8,-,-,TRBJ1-5
TGTGCCTGGAGTGGCCCCCCCCAGGTAGGCCGGTGGACCTACGAGCAGTACTTC,CAWSGPPQVGRWTYEQYF,TRBV30,-,few,TRBJ2-7
TGTGCCAGCAGTTTTGCGGGACAGGGGTACAATGAGCAGTTCTTC,CASSFAGQGYNEQFF,TRBV28,TRBD1,few,TRBJ2-1
TGCGCCAGCAGCCTCCGGGGGGGAGGCGAAAAACTGTTTTTT,CASSLRGGGEKLFF,TRBV5-1,-,few,TRBJ1-4
TGTGCCAGCAGTTACTCGATGGGCGGAGGCCGATACGAGCAGTACTTC,CASSYSMGGGRYEQYF,TRBV6-6,-,few,TRBJ2-7
TGTGCCAGCAGCCCAGATGGAGCCACGGGGGTGCAGTACTTC,CASSPDGATGVQYF,TRBV7-9,-,-,TRBJ2-7
TGTGCCAGCTCACCACAGGCAGGGAACCCCTACGAGCAGTACTTC,CASSPQAGNPYEQYF,TRBV18,-,-,TRBJ2-7
TGTGCCTGGAGTGTAGAGGACAGATTTAATTCACCCCTCCACTTT,CAWSVEDRFNSPLHF,TRBV30,-,few,TRBJ1-6